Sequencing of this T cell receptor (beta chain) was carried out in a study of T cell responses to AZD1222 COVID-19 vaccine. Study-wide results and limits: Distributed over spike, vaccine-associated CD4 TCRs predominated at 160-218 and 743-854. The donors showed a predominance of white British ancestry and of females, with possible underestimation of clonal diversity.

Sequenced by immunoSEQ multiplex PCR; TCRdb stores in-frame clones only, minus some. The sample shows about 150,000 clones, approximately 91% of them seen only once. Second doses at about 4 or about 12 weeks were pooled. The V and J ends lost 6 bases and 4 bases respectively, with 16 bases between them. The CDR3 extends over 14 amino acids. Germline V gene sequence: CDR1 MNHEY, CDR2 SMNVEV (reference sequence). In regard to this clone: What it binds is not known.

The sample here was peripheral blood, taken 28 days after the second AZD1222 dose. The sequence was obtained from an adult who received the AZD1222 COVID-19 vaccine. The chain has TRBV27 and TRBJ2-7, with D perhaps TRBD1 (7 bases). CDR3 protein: CASSPTQGGYEQYF. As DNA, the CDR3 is TGTGCCAGCAGCCCGACCCAGGGGGGATACGAGCAGTACTTC.